This TCR beta chain is from a study of PD-L1 blockade in urothelial cancer. Time point: peripheral blood 6 weeks after treatment start. The data were produced by immunoSEQ multiplex PCR, yet TCRdb's version contains in-frame clones alone and is incomplete. The sample records about 30,000 clones, about 88% being singletons. Germline values: CDR1 MGHRA, CDR2 YSYEKL. V lost 3 bases, J lost 5 bases, and 10 bases lay in between. The CDR3 covers 14 residues. The rearrangement links TRBV4-1 to TRBJ2-2; possible D gene TRBD1, 6 bases. The sample was PBMCs, taken around atezolizumab (anti-PD-L1) treatment. This TCR derives from a man older than 75 with urothelial cancer. The CDR3, as DNA: TGCGCCAGCAGCCAGCCTCAGGGGACCGGGGAGCTGTTTTTT. It translates to CASSQPQGTGELFF.